The following is a TCR beta chain sequence with its context. The data were obtained in a study of OX40 agonist ivuxolimab in advanced cancers. From germline, CDR1 is SGHVS and CDR2 FNYEAQ. The CDR3 covers 14 residues. The ends were cut back, 4 bases at V and 8 bases at J, with 15 bases in the middle. TCRdb keeps only in-frame clones here, not all; method: immunoSEQ multiplex PCR. Of around 38,000 clones in the sample, about 81% were seen once. This receptor was obtained from an adult with an advanced solid tumor such as melanoma, head and neck, liver or kidney cancer. Sequenced material: CD4+ or CD8+ T cells sorted from blood, taken in a trial of the OX40 agonist ivuxolimab. The V call is TRBV7-6, the J call TRBJ2-1, with a tentative D call TRBD2 (6 bases). The CDR3 DNA is TGTGCCAGCAGCTCCAACGACGGCGGGGATGAGCAGTTCTTC. This translates into CASSSNDGGDEQFF.